These 13 T cell receptor beta chains originate from one sample sequenced in a study of regulatory T cells in long-lasting Graves disease. Time point specified: newly diagnosed GD, antithyroid drugs for less than 3 months. Scientists built the TCR library using RNA that was extracted from PBMCs. Building the TCR beta libraries relied on iRepertoire HTBI primers, and CDR3 regions underwent Arm-PCR. TCRdb independently ran MiXCR on the multiplex PCR reads; one entry per CDR3 protein. The sample consists of 450,000 to 600,000 distinct CDR3 sequences, approximately 12% of them appearing once. The same sample was also studied in work on T cells in Graves' hyperthyroidism and ophthalmopathy.

The sample here was peripheral blood mononuclear cells (PBMCs), taken at new diagnosis, from a patient treated with antithyroid drugs. The origin of the receptors is a man aged 25-40 years with Graves disease.

This clonotype was seen repeatedly, ten times or more. This chain links TRBV24-1 with TRBJ1-2; D call uncertain. CDR1 KGHDR and CDR2 SFDVKD come from the germline V gene. Trimming took 2 bases from V and 10 from J, leaving 10 bases between them. The CDR3 runs 12 residues. The DNA for the CDR3 is TGTGCCACCAGTGATTACGAGGGTGCCTACACCTTC. Residues: CATSDYEGAYTF.

The table lists this clonotype with a few counts. The rearrangement links TRBV7-9 to TRBJ1-2; a weak D match, TRBD1 (5 bases). Trimming removed 5 bases at V and 5 bases at J, with 21 bases between. The CDR3 runs 16 residues. Germline V gives CDR1 SEHNR, CDR2 FQNEAQ (reference sequence). The CDR3 bases are TGTGCCAGCAGCCTCGACGCGGGACCTAGATTTTATGGCTACACCTTC. This gives the protein CASSLDAGPRFYGYTF. The full variable domain, in which reference TRBV7-9 and TRBJ1-2 provide the parts outside the CDR3, is DTGVSQNPRHKITKRGQNVTFRCDPISEHNRLYWYRQTLGQGPEFLTYFQNEAQLEKSRLLSDRFSAERPKGSFSTLEIQRTEQGDSAMYLCASSLDAGPRFYGYTFGSGTRLTVV.

This clonotype was counted ten times or more. The genes are TRBV6-2 or TRBV6-3 and TRBJ2-1; 8 positions agree with TRBD2. Germline loops: CDR1 MNHEY, CDR2 SVGEGT. With V trimmed by 6 bases and J by 5 bases, 18 bases remained unmatched. This CDR3 contains 18 residues. The CDR3 coding sequence is TGTGCCAGCAGACGTAAGACGGGGATCTTAGCGGGGAACAATGAGCAGTTCTTC. Residues: CASRRKTGILAGNNEQFF.

In its sample, this clonotype was seen a few times. The J gene is TRBJ2-2, the V gene TRBV6-5; D ambiguous. Trimming took 2 bases from V and 0 from J, leaving 4 bases between them. CDR3 size: 14 residues. Germline CDR1 reads MNHEY; CDR2 reads SVGAGI. This CDR3 is CASSYPANTGELFF. CDR3 bases: TGTGCCAGCAGTTACCCAGCGAACACCGGGGAGCTGTTTTTT.

This clonotype was seen ten or more times. The rearrangement links TRBV29-1 to TRBJ1-1; tentatively, D is TRBD1 (5 bases). Germline V gives CDR1 SQVTM, CDR2 ANQGSEA. CDR3 length: 14 residues. V was trimmed by 3 bases and J by 0 bases, leaving 11 bases between them. The CDR3 region is CSVETDSLNTEAFF. The CDR3 nucleotides are TGCAGCGTTGAGACTGACAGCTTGAACACTGAAGCTTTCTTT. Using reference TRBV29-1 and TRBJ1-1 for the parts outside the CDR3, the full variable domain is SAVISQKPSRDICQRGTSLTIQCQVDSQVTMMFWYRQQPGQSLTLIATANQGSEATYESGFVIDKFPISRPNLTFSTLTVSNMSPEDSSIYLCSVETDSLNTEAFFGQGTRLTVV.

The V gene is TRBV10-2, the J gene TRBJ2-1; D is perhaps TRBD2 (5 bases). The end of the DNA fits TRBJ2-5 better, so the J call may be wrong. Germline CDR1 and CDR2: WSHSY and SAAADI. The CDR3 has 13 residues. The CDR3 protein is CASSGSGKETQYF. The CDR3 region has the DNA TGCGCCAGCAGTGGGAGCGGAAAAGAGACCCAGTACTTC.

Comments on this clonotype: A read error is possible here, since a much larger clone lies one base away. The chain employs TRBV7-2 and TRBJ2-3; 7 bases are shared with TRBD1. The CDR3 totals 15 residues. Looked up from germline, CDR1 is SGHTA and CDR2 is FQGNSA. The CDR3 DNA is TGTGCCAACAGCTCAACCGGGACAGGCACAGATACGCAGTATTTT. Amino acids: CANSSTGTGTDTQYF.

There are a few counts of this clonotype. The chain uses TRBV10-3 and TRBJ2-5; TRBD2 aligns across 8 bases. CDR1 and CDR2 from the germline V gene are ENHRY and SYGVKD. Losses at the gene ends were 6 bases for V and 2 bases for J; bases not matched to a gene: 8. The CDR3 runs to 15 residues. The CDR3 here is CAISRLALDQETQYF. Here the CDR3 DNA reads TGTGCCATCAGCAGACTAGCGCTTGATCAAGAGACCCAGTACTTC.

This rearrangement joins TRBV19 to TRBJ2-1; tentative D call: TRBD1 (6 bases). Deletions cut 10 bases from V and 7 bases from J, with 26 bases between. The CDR3 totals 16 residues. From germline, CDR1 is LNHDA and CDR2 SQIVND (reference sequence). The CDR3: CATPILGARFMNEQFF. CDR3 bases: TGTGCCACCCCGATTTTGGGGGCCAGATTCATGAATGAGCAGTTCTTC.

There are many counts of this clonotype. This sequence joins TRBV6-1 and TRBJ2-7, with TRBD2 matching over 8 bases. The CDR3 is made up of 15 amino acids. With V trimmed by 7 bases and J by 3 bases, 11 bases remained unmatched. From germline, CDR1 is MNHNS and CDR2 SASEGT. The CDR3 region has the DNA TGTGCCAGCACCGGGGGGGTAACGGGAGACTACGAGCAGTACTTC. It translates to CASTGGVTGDYEQYF.

For this clonotype: A much larger clone differs by one base, so this may be a read error. This rearrangement joins TRBV11-1 to TRBJ2-5; TRBD2 agrees at 8 bases. The CDR3 sequence is 14 residues long. Germline assignment: CDR1 SGHAT and CDR2 FQDESV (reference sequence). The CDR3 loop reads CASSSLAVQEAQYF. The CDR3 DNA sequence: TGTGCCAGCAGCTCACTAGCGGTTCAAGAGGCCCAGTACTTC.

As for this clonotype: A much larger clone sits a single nucleotide away, making a read error possible. The chain employs TRBV7-9 and TRBJ2-3; D may be TRBD1 (6 bases). CDR3 length equals 14 residues. The germline V gene encodes CDR1 SEHNR and CDR2 FQNEAQ (reference sequence). CDR3: CASSQQGTSYERYF. Here the CDR3 DNA reads TGTGCCAGCAGTCAGCAGGGGACCTCCTACGAGCGGTACTTC.

This chain joins TRBV9 and TRBJ2-5; the D gene is possibly TRBD2 (6 bases). The end of the DNA fits TRBJ2-1 better, so the J call may be wrong. Germline assignment: CDR1 SGDLS and CDR2 YYNGEE. The CDR3 is 14 amino acids. The CDR3 bases are TGTGCCACCGGCACTGGGGGGAGCAACAATGAGCAGTTCTTC. This gives the protein CATGTGGSNNEQFF.